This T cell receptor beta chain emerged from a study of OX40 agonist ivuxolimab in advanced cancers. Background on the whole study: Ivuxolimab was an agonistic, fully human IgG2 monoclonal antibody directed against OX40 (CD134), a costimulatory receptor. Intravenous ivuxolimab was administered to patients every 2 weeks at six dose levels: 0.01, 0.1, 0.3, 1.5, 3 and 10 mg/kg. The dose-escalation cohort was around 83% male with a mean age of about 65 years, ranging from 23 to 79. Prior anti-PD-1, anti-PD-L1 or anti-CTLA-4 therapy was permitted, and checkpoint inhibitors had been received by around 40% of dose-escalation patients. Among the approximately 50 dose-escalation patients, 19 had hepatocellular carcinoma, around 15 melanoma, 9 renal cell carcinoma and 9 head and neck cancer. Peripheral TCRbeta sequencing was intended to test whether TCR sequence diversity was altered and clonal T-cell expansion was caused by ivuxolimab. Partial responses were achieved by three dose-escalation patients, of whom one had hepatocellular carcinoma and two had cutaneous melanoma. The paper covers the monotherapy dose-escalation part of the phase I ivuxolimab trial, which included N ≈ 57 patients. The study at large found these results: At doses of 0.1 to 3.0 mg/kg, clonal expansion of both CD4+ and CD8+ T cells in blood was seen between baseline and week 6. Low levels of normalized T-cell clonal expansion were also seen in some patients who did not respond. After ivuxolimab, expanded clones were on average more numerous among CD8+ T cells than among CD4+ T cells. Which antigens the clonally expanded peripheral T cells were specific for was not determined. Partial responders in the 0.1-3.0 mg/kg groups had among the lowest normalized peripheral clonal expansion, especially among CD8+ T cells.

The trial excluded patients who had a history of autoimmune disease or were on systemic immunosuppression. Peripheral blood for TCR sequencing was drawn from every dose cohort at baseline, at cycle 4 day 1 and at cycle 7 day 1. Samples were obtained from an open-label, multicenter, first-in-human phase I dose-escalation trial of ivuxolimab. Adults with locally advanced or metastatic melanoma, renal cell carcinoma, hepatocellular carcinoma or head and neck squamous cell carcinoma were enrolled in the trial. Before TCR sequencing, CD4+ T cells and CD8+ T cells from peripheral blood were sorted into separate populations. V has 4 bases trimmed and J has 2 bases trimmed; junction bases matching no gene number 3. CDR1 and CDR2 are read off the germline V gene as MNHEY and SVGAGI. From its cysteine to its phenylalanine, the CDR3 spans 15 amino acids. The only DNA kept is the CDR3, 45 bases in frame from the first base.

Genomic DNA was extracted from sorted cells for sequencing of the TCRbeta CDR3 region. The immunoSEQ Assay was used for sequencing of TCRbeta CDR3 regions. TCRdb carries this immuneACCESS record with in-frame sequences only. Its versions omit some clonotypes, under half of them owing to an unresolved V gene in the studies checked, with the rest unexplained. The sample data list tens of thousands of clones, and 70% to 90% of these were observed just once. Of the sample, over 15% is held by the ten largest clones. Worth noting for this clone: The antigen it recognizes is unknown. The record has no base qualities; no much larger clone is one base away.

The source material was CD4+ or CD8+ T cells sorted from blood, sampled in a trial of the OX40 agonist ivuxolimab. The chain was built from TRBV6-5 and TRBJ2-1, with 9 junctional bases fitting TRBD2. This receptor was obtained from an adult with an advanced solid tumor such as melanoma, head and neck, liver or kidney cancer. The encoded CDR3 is CASSWVAGAYNEQFF. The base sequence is TGTGCCAGCAGTTGGGTAGCGGGAGCCTACAATGAGCAGTTCTTC.